A selection of T cell receptor beta chains follows, all from one sample in a study of blood T cell repertoires in COVID-19. Here immunoSEQ multiplex PCR was the method, and the copy in TCRdb shows in-frame clones only, minus some. The table has hundreds of thousands of clones, over 70% seen once; the top ten hold around 30%. Source material: peripheral blood. The receptors were gathered from a man aged 35-49 years with acute or convalescent COVID-19. Each CDR3 is given with its conserved first and last residue. D genes are given only for firm matches. Size is stated for part of the rows, as once, few or many counts, or as a class when the clone is expanded.

d_call	v_call	clone_size	j_call	cdr3_aa	cdr3_nt
NA	TRBV29-1	NA	TRBJ1-1	CSVSLDYLTEAFF	TGCAGCGTTTCACTAGATTACCTCACTGAAGCTTTCTTT
NA	TRBV5-6	few	TRBJ2-2	CASSRVAVSTGELFF	TGTGCCAGCAGCAGGGTAGCGGTATCCACCGGGGAGCTGTTTTTT
TRBD1	TRBV4-1	NA	TRBJ1-2	CASSQGAGGYDYGYTF	TGCGCCAGCAGCCAAGGGGCAGGGGGCTATGACTATGGCTACACCTTC
NA	TRBV6-5	few	TRBJ1-6	CAIKTQRDSPLHF	TGTGCCATCAAAACCCAGAGGGATTCACCCCTCCACTTT
NA	TRBV18	few	TRBJ1-6	CASSLVARGTINSPLHF	TGTGCCAGCTCACTCGTCGCCAGGGGAACAATAAATTCACCCCTCCACTTT
NA	TRBV11-3	NA	TRBJ2-3	CASSLGRGGTQYF	TGTGCCAGCAGCTTAGGCCGAGGGGGTACGCAGTATTTT
TRBD1	TRBV27	NA	TRBJ1-1	CASSLSFLGTGGMNTEAFF	TGTGCCAGCAGTTTATCCTTTTTAGGGACAGGGGGCATGAACACTGAAGCTTTCTTT
NA	TRBV7-2	NA	TRBJ2-1	CASTSGRYNEQFF	TGTGCCAGCACTTCAGGGCGGTACAATGAGCAGTTCTTC
NA	TRBV7-2	NA	TRBJ1-6	CASSLGINNSPLHF	TGTGCCAGCAGCCTCGGGATAAATAATTCACCCCTCCACTTT
NA	TRBV28	many	TRBJ1-2	CASFFPHLRDTNYGYTF	TGTGCCAGCTTTTTCCCGCACCTTCGGGACACCAACTATGGCTACACCTTC
TRBD1	TRBV11-2	NA	TRBJ2-2	CASSLGGQGEAGELFF	TGTGCCAGCAGCTTAGGGGGACAGGGCGAGGCCGGGGAGCTGTTTTTT
TRBD2	TRBV5-1	few	TRBJ2-5	CASSREGYGGETQYF	TGCGCCAGCAGCCGGGAGGGCTACGGGGGAGAGACCCAGTACTTC
NA	TRBV5-6	NA	TRBJ1-1	CASSLFGTEAFF	TGTGCCAGCAGCTTGTTCGGGACTGAAGCTTTCTTT
NA	TRBV7-3	few	TRBJ2-1	CASSLKGSSSYNEQFF	TGTGCCAGCAGCTTGAAGGGGTCAAGCTCCTACAATGAGCAGTTCTTC
NA	TRBV5-1	once	TRBJ1-1	CASSLATSHQNTEAFF	TGCGCCAGCAGCCTCGCTACTTCCCACCAGAACACTGAAGCTTTCTTT
TRBD1	TRBV7-2	NA	TRBJ2-7	CASSARQGARKDEQYF	TGTGCCAGCAGCGCCAGACAGGGGGCGCGAAAGGACGAGCAGTACTTC
NA	TRBV9	NA	TRBJ2-7	CASSVALFTPSYEQYF	TGTGCCAGCAGCGTAGCCCTCTTCACTCCCTCCTACGAGCAGTACTTC
TRBD1	TRBV5-1	NA	TRBJ2-1	CASSRGQGGNEQFF	TGCGCCAGCAGCCGTGGACAGGGTGGCAATGAGCAGTTCTTC
TRBD2	TRBV19	NA	TRBJ2-1	CASSSKREHSYNEQFF	TGTGCCAGTAGTTCCAAGCGGGAGCATTCCTACAATGAGCAGTTCTTC
TRBD1	TRBV5-1	NA	TRBJ1-2	CASSADRSRPYYTF	TGCGCCAGCAGCGCGGACAGGAGTCGTCCTTACTACACCTTC
NA	TRBV28	NA	TRBJ1-4	CASTSVFRGNEKLFF	TGTGCCAGCACTTCCGTTTTTAGAGGTAATGAAAAACTGTTTTTT